A selection of T cell receptor beta chains follows, all from one sample in a study of PD-1 blockade in mismatch repair-deficient tumors. Clones were sequenced by immunoSEQ multiplex PCR, and TCRdb holds only the in-frame ones, with some missing. The data show approximately 23,000 clones, with 70% to 85% seen just once and about 3% held by the top ten. This material consisted of PBMCs, taken before pembrolizumab treatment. The receptor source for this set is an adult with mismatch repair-deficient cancer. Each CDR3 is given with its conserved first and last residue. Fields, in order: J gene, D gene, V gene, clone size, CDR3 DNA, CDR3 protein. The D gene is left open where the match is weak. A clone size is listed for some rows: how often the clone was seen (once, few, many), or a class if it is expanded.

>TRBJ2-5|NA|TRBV5-1|NA
TGCGCCAGCAGCTCGGGGGAGACGCGGGAGACCCAGTACTTC
CASSSGETRETQYF
>TRBJ2-7|TRBD1|TRBV5-1|NA
TGCGCCAGCAGTTTGGGACAGCCAGAGTCCTACGAGCAGTACTTC
CASSLGQPESYEQYF
>TRBJ2-7|TRBD1|TRBV27|NA
TGTGCCAGCAGTTACACCGCGGGACAGGGGGCGTACGAGCAGTACTTC
CASSYTAGQGAYEQYF
>TRBJ2-7|NA|TRBV18|few
TGTGCCAGCTCACCGGACAGCTTGGGCGAGCAGTACTTC
CASSPDSLGEQYF
>TRBJ2-7|TRBD1|TRBV28|NA
TGTGCCAGCAGTTTATGGGACAGGGGGATCGAGCAGTACTTC
CASSLWDRGIEQYF
>TRBJ2-2|NA|TRBV19|NA
TGTGCCAGTAGTCCTGTGTTTCTAGCTATCGCTAACACCGGGGAGCTGTTTTTT
CASSPVFLAIANTGELFF
>TRBJ2-1|NA|TRBV11-3|NA
TGTGCCAGCAGCTTCTATAGACAGAATGAGCAGTTCTTC
CASSFYRQNEQFF
>TRBJ2-3|NA|TRBV7-3|NA
TGTGCCAGCAGCTTAACCCCGGCCAGGTCAGATACGCAGTATTTT
CASSLTPARSDTQYF
>TRBJ2-7|TRBD2|TRBV23-1|NA
TGCGCCAGCAAAACTAGACTAGCGGGAGTCCCTAGGGAGCAGTACTTC
CASKTRLAGVPREQYF
>TRBJ2-3|TRBD2|TRBV7-3|NA
TGTGCCAGCAGCTTAAGCGGCGGGAGCGGCACAGATACGCAGTATTTT
CASSLSGGSGTDTQYF
>TRBJ1-2|NA|TRBV6-5|NA
TGTGCCAGCAGTTACAGGGGCTACTATGGCTACACCTTC
CASSYRGYYGYTF
>TRBJ1-2|NA|TRBV13|NA
TGTGCCAGCAGCTTAAAGTACCACAGGGACGCCTATGGCTACACCTTC
CASSLKYHRDAYGYTF
>TRBJ2-1|NA|TRBV5-1|NA
TGCGCCAGCAGCTTGGCGACGGACAATAGGGGTGAGCAGTTCTTC
CASSLATDNRGEQFF
>TRBJ2-1|NA|TRBV7-2|once
TGTGCCAGCAGCTCCACTTACAGCTCCTACAATGAGCAGTTCTTC
CASSSTYSSYNEQFF
>TRBJ2-7|TRBD2|TRBV28|NA
TGTGCCAGCAGAGCCGGGACTAGCTGGTACAACGAGCAGTACTTC
CASRAGTSWYNEQYF
>TRBJ2-5|NA|TRBV30|NA
TGTGCCTGTACCCTTAGCGTACAAGAGACCCAGTACTTC
CACTLSVQETQYF
>TRBJ1-3|TRBD1|TRBV6-5|NA
TGTGCCAGCAGTTACTCCCCACAGGGGTCCGGAAACACCATATATTTT
CASSYSPQGSGNTIYF
>TRBJ1-6|TRBD1|TRBV5-1|NA
TGCGCCAGCAGCTTGGCCGACAGGGTTAATTCACCCCTCCACTTT
CASSLADRVNSPLHF
>TRBJ1-5|NA|TRBV28|NA
TGTGCCAGCAGCGGGGTTCCTAGCAATCAGCCCCAGCATTTT
CASSGVPSNQPQHF
>TRBJ2-3|NA|TRBV7-3|NA
TGTGCCAGCAGCCTCGGGACAACACCTCTAGGCACAGATACGCAGTATTTT
CASSLGTTPLGTDTQYF
>TRBJ2-1|TRBD2|TRBV7-8|NA
TGTGCCAGCAGCTTAACGCTGGCGGGGACTACCTACAATGAGCAGTTCTTC
CASSLTLAGTTYNEQFF
>TRBJ2-2|TRBD1|TRBV6-1|NA
TGTGCCAGCACCGGATCGACAGGGTATGGCGGGGAGCTGTTTTTT
CASTGSTGYGGELFF
>TRBJ2-1|NA|TRBV2|NA
TGTGCCAGCAGCCCCCACTTTACAGGGTCCTCCAATGAGCAGTTCTTC
CASSPHFTGSSNEQFF
>TRBJ2-1|TRBD2|TRBV7-2|NA
TGTGCCAGCAGCTTACGGGAGGGCCTTGAGCAGTTCTTC
CASSLREGLEQFF
>TRBJ2-7|NA|TRBV18|NA
TGTGCCAGCTCACCATCCTTTGAGCAGTACTTC
CASSPSFEQYF
>TRBJ2-3|NA|TRBV2|NA
TGTGCCAGCAGTGCCCACTACTTTAACACAGATACGCAGTATTTT
CASSAHYFNTDTQYF
>TRBJ2-7|TRBD1|TRBV7-2|few
TGTGCCGGTGAGACAGGGCCAGGATACGAGCAGTACTTC
CAGETGPGYEQYF
>TRBJ2-5|TRBD2|TRBV7-2|NA
TGTGCCAGCAGCTTAGCAGGCGGGGGGATGGGGCAAGAGACCCAGTACTTC
CASSLAGGGMGQETQYF